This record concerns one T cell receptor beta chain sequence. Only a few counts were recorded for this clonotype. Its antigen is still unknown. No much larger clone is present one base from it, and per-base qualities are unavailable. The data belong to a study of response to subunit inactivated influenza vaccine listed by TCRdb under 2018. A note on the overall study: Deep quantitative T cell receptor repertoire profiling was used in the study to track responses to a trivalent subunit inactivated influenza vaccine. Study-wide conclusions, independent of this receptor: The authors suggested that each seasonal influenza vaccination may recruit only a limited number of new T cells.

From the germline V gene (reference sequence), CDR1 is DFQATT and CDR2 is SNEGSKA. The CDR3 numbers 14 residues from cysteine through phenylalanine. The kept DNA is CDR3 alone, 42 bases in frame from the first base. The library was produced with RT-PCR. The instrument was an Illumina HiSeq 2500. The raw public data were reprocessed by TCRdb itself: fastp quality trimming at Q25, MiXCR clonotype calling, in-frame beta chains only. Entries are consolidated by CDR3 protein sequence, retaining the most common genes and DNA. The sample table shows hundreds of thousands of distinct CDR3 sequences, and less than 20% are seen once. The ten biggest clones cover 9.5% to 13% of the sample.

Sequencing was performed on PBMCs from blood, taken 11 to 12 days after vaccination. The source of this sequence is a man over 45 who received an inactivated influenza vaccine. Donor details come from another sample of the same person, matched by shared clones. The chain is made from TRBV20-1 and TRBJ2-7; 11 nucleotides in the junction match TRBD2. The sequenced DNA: TGCAGCGAAGGACTAGCGGGTTCCTCCTACGAGCAGTACTTC. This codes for CSEGLAGSSYEQYF.